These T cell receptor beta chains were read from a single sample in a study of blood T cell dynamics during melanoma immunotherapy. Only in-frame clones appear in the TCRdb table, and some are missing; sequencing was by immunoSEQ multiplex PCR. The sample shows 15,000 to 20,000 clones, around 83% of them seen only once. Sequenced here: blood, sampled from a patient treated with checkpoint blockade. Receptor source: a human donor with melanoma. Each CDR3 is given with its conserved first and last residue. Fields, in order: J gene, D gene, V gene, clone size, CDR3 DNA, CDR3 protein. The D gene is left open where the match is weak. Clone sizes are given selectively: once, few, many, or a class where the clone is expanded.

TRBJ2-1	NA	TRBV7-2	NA	TGTGCCAGCAGCTCGGCAGTTTACAATGAGCAGTTCTTC	CASSSAVYNEQFF
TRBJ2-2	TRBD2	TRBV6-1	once	TGTGCCAGCATGTTGACTAGCGGGGGGACCGGGGAGCTGTTTTTT	CASMLTSGGTGELFF
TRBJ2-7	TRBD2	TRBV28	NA	TGTGCCAGCAGTTTAGTGGTTGGCGGGAGAAGCGAGCAGTACTTC	CASSLVVGGRSEQYF
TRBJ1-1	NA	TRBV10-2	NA	TGCGCCAGCCATACCCCCGCCGGCAGCATGAACACTGAAGCTTTCTTT	CASHTPAGSMNTEAFF
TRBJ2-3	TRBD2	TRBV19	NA	TGTGCCAGTAGTATGCTTACTAGCGGGGGCACAGATACGCAGTATTTT	CASSMLTSGGTDTQYF
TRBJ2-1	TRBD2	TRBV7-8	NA	TGTGCCAGCAGCTCCACGGGACTAGCGGGAGCGAACAATGAGCAGTTCTTC	CASSSTGLAGANNEQFF
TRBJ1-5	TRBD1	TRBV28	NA	TGTGCCAGCAGTTTGGGTAGTGTTGGACAGGGGCTCAATCAGCCCCAGCATTTT	CASSLGSVGQGLNQPQHF
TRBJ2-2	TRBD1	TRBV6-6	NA	TGTGCCAGCAGACCGGGACAGGGCTTCACCGGGGAGCTGTTTTTT	CASRPGQGFTGELFF
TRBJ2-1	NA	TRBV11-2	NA	TGTGCCAGCAGCTTAATGGGTACAGTTTACAATGAGCAGTTCTTC	CASSLMGTVYNEQFF
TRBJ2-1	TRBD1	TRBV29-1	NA	TGCAGCGGGGGACAGTCAAGAGATGAGCAGTTCTTC	CSGGQSRDEQFF
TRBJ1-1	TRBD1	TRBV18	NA	TGTGCCAGCTCAGCCGGGACAGGACGGGCTGAAGCTTTCTTT	CASSAGTGRAEAFF
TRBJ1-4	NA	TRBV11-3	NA	TGTGCCAGCAGCTTAGGGTCTTCGGGAAAACTGTTTTTT	CASSLGSSGKLFF
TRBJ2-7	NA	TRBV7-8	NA	TGTGCCAGCAGCCCCACGACTAGAAGAGGCTCCTACGAGCAGTACTTC	CASSPTTRRGSYEQYF
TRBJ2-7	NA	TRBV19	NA	TGTGCCAGTAGTTCCTTTGGGGGCCCGTCTATCTACGAGCAGTACTTC	CASSSFGGPSIYEQYF
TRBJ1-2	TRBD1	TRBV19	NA	TGTGCCAGTAGGCCGGGACAGGGGGCGTATGGCTACACCTTC	CASRPGQGAYGYTF
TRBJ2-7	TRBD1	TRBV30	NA	TGTGCCTGGAGTGTACTGGTGGGACAGGGGGGGCAGTACTTC	CAWSVLVGQGGQYF
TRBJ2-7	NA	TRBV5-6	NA	TGTGCCAGCAGCTTGCGGCGGGGCCACTACGAGCAGTACTTC	CASSLRRGHYEQYF
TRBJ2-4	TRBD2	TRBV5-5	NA	TGTGCCAGCAGGCAAGGGACTAGCAACATTCAGTACTTC	CASRQGTSNIQYF
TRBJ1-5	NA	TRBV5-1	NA	TGCGCCAGCAGCGGAGGACTCTCAGGGGAACAGCCCCAGCATTTT	CASSGGLSGEQPQHF
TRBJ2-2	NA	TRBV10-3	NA	TGTGCCATCAGTGAGTCGGCGACTATTCAGAACACCGGGGAGCTGTTTTTT	CAISESATIQNTGELFF
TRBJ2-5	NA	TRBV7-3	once	TGTGCCAGCAGCTCCCAGGGGACGGAGACCCAGTACTTC	CASSSQGTETQYF
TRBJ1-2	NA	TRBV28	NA	TGTGCCAGCAGTTCCACAACGAGTGGCTACACCTTC	CASSSTTSGYTF
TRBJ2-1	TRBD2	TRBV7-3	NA	TGTGCCAGCAGCTTCATCGCTAGCGGGACTAATGAGCAGTTCTTC	CASSFIASGTNEQFF
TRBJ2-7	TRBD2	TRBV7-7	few	TGTGCTAGCAGCTTAAAACGACGGGAGGACTTCGTCGAGCAGTACTTC	CASSLKRREDFVEQYF
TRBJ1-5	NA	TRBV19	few	TGTGCCAGTATAGAACAGGGTTCGAGTCAGCCCCAGCATTTT	CASIEQGSSQPQHF
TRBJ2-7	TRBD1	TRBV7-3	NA	TGTGCCAGCAGCTTAGCGGCAGGGGGCCAGTACGAGCAGTACTTC	CASSLAAGGQYEQYF
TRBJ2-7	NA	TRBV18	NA	TGTGCCAGCTCACACGCTCCCTCCTACGAGCAGTACTTC	CASSHAPSYEQYF
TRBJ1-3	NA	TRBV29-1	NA	TGCAGCGTCATAGGACGGCTTGGGTCCACCATATATTTT	CSVIGRLGSTIYF